The text below deals with one T cell receptor beta chain. The record originates from a study of cytomegalovirus exposure and HLA in healthy donors. In the study overall: The use of the same platform for the 120 validation repertoires and the 666 first-cohort repertoires was reported by a later analysis.

The method was immunoSEQ multiplex PCR; TCRdb's version includes in-frame clones alone and lacks a portion of them. The table lists some 79,000 clones, about 94% of them singletons. V was cut by 6 bases and J by 1 base, with 12 bases left in between. CDR1 and CDR2 (germline): MNHEY, SMNVEV (reference sequence). This CDR3 is 14 amino acids long. The chain joins TRBV27 to TRBJ1-2, with D hard to call. The sequence derives from a young woman in good health and CMV-seropositive. Source material: PBMCs. The CDR3 is CASSPYRGNYGYTF. Here the CDR3 DNA reads TGTGCCAGCAGCCCCTACCGCGGTAACTATGGCTACACCTTC.